Shown below are 15 T cell receptor beta chains from a single sample sequenced in a study of regulatory T cells in long-lasting Graves disease. RNA extracted from PBMCs served as the sequencing template. TCRdb processed the reads anew with MiXCR; each CDR3 protein has one entry. Here the sample spans approximately 580 distinct CDR3 sequences, roughly 58% being singletons. Material: peripheral blood mononuclear cells (PBMCs), obtained with antithyroid drug treatment, in newly diagnosed or persistent Graves disease (not recorded which). The receptor set was obtained from a female donor with Graves disease.

The sample holds a few counts of this clonotype. The V and J genes are TRBV18 and TRBJ1-1, with 7 bases aligning to TRBD1. J gave up 4 bases and V 0 bases, and 5 bases lay outside the gene matches. This CDR3 region has 15 residues. Germline V gene data show CDR1 as KGHSH and CDR2 as LQKENI. CDR3 sequence: CASSPPPTGPTEAFF. The DNA for the CDR3 is TGTGCCAGCTCACCACCGCCGACAGGGCCCACTGAAGCTTTCTTT.

A few counts support this clonotype. The chain combines TRBV7-2 with TRBJ2-5, with 10 bases that match TRBD2. The CDR3 consists of 16 residues. Germline V gene sequence: CDR1 SGHTA, CDR2 FQGNSA. The V and J ends lost 1 base and 5 bases, in that order; junction bases with no gene match: 7. The CDR3: CASSLEAGGRLETQYF. The CDR3 DNA follows: TGTGCCAGCAGCTTAGAAGCGGGAGGGAGGCTTGAGACCCAGTACTTC.

J is TRBJ2-1 and V is TRBV19, with TRBD2 matching 14 bases. The CDR3 runs 13 residues. The germline V gene encodes CDR1 LNHDA and CDR2 SQIVND (reference sequence). V lost 4 bases and J lost 16; bases outside the gene matches: 6. CDR3 protein: CASSTGTSGSAFF. DNA of the CDR3: TGTGCCAGTAGTACCGGGACTAGCGGGAGTGCTTTCTTC.

The chain combines TRBV9 with TRBJ1-1; 7 positions agree with TRBD1. CDR3 length: 14 amino acids. The V gene's germline CDR1 is SGDLS and CDR2 YYNGEE. With V trimmed by 0 bases and J by 8 bases, 7 bases remained unmatched. This CDR3 reads CASSVGQGDEEAFF. For the CDR3, the DNA is TGTGCCAGCAGCGTAGGACAGGGCGATGAGGAAGCTTTCTTT.

V is TRBV19 and J is TRBJ2-1; no definite D call. This CDR3 has 17 residues. The V end lost 2 bases, the J end lost 4 bases, and 18 bases lay between the germline ends. Per germline, CDR1 LNHDA and CDR2 SQIVND (reference sequence). The CDR3 sequence: CASSIYWRGAQYNEQFF. DNA of the CDR3: TGTGCCAGTAGTATATATTGGCGTGGCGCTCAGTACAATGAGCAGTTCTTC. The full variable domain, completed using reference TRBV19 and TRBJ2-1, is DGGITQSPKYLFRKEGQNVTLSCEQNLNHDAMYWYRQDPGQGLRLIYYSQIVNDFQKGDIAEGYSVSREKKESFPLTVTSAQKNPTAFYLCASSIYWRGAQYNEQFFGPGTRLTVL.

The rearrangement uses TRBV24-1 and TRBJ2-1; maybe TRBD2 (6 bases). The CDR3 contains 15 residues. The germline V gene encodes CDR1 KGHDR and CDR2 SFDVKD. Trimming took off 2 bases at V and 10 bases at J, with 17 bases between the two ends. CDR3 protein: CATSDYGTSRFEQFF. CDR3 DNA: TGTGCCACCAGTGATTATGGGACTTCAAGGTTCGAGCAGTTCTTC.

Relative to its sample, this clonotype is hyperexpanded. The genes are TRBV7-2 and TRBJ2-7, with TRBD2 matching over 7 bases. This CDR3 spans 16 amino acids. CDR1 is SGHTA and CDR2 is FQGNSA in the germline V gene. V shed 1 base, J shed 2 bases, and the junction held 8 bases outside the gene matches. CDR3 DNA sequence: TGTGCCAGCAGCTTAGAGGCGGGAGCCCTTACCTACGAGCAGTACTTC. It specifies CASSLEAGALTYEQYF. The full variable domain, its missing parts supplied by reference TRBV7-2 and TRBJ2-7, is GAGVSQSPSNKVTEKGKDVELRCDPISGHTALYWYRQSLGQGLEFLIYFQGNSAPDKSGLPSDRFSAERTGGSVSTLTIQRTQQEDSAVYLCASSLEAGALTYEQYFGPGTRLTVT.

This chain connects TRBV4-3 to TRBJ1-5; no firm D call. Germline V gene data show CDR1 as LGHNA and CDR2 as YSLEER. The CDR3 runs to 15 residues. V shed 0 bases and J shed 4 bases, with 10 bases lying between them. The CDR3 loop reads CASSQEDRENQPQHF. The CDR3 DNA reads TGCGCCAGCAGCCAAGAGGACCGCGAAAATCAGCCCCAGCATTTT.

The chain couples TRBV30 to TRBJ1-6, with unresolved D. The CDR3 is 15 amino acids. Germline values: CDR1 GTSNPN, CDR2 SVGIG (reference sequence). With 0 bases removed from V and 2 bases from J, the gap between germline ends came to 8 bases. The CDR3 is CAWSVSGPYNSPLHF. CDR3 in DNA: TGTGCCTGGAGTGTATCTGGGCCCTATAATTCACCCCTCCACTTT.

The sample holds a few counts of this clonotype. The CDR3 loop reads CASSRGLAGSMEETQYF. CDR3 sequence (DNA): TGTGCCAGCAGCCGCGGACTAGCGGGTTCAATGGAGGAGACCCAGTACTTC. The chain links TRBV5-5 to TRBJ2-5; 11 bases are shared with TRBD2. J was trimmed by 5 bases and V by 4 bases; bases with no gene match: 13. Germline loops: CDR1 SGHKS, CDR2 YYEKEE (reference sequence). The CDR3 is made up of 17 amino acids.

DNA for the CDR3: TGTGCCAGCAGTTCCACCTTCCAGGGGAGAGCTGAAGCTTTCTTT. Encoded protein: CASSSTFQGRAEAFF. The J gene is TRBJ1-1, the V gene TRBV27; a possible D gene is TRBD1 (6 bases). V gave up 4 bases and J gave up 6 bases, with 18 bases separating them. The CDR3 loop spans 15 amino acids. Germline loops: CDR1 MNHEY, CDR2 SMNVEV (reference sequence).

This clonotype qualifies as hyperexpanded. The V and J genes are TRBV2 and TRBJ1-4; 7 bases map to TRBD1. Germline V gene sequence: CDR1 SNHLY, CDR2 FYNNEI. V lost 6 bases to trimming and J lost 4 bases; unmatched junction nucleotides: 5. The CDR3 length is 14 residues. The CDR3 DNA reads as TGTGCCAGCAGCTCCGGGACAGATAATGAAAAACTGTTTTTT. This encodes CASSSGTDNEKLFF.

This clonotype was seen more than once but under ten times. This chain links TRBV7-9 with TRBJ2-1; 11 bases are shared with TRBD1. Germline lookup yields CDR1 SEHNR and CDR2 FQNEAQ (reference sequence). V lost 5 bases, J lost 2 bases, and 5 bases stayed unmatched. The CDR3 runs 16 residues. The CDR3 nucleotides read TGTGCCAGCAGCACCCGGACAGGGGGCGCCTACAATGAGCAGTTCTTC. Its protein is CASSTRTGGAYNEQFF.

V is TRBV28 and J is TRBJ2-3; 7 bases are shared with TRBD2. Germline V gene data show CDR1 as MDHEN and CDR2 as SYDVKM. Losses at the gene ends were 10 bases for V and 2 bases for J; bases not matched to a gene: 6. CDR3 size: 13 residues. The CDR3 DNA reads TGTGCCATCGAGGGAGGGACCACAGATACGCAGTATTTT. The encoded protein is CAIEGGTTDTQYF.

This clonotype was recorded only once. The rearrangement uses TRBV7-9 and TRBJ2-1, with D hard to call. The CDR3 sequence is 15 residues long. Trimming shortened V by 5 bases and J by 7 bases, and 18 bases separated the two germline ends. CDR1 is SEHNR, CDR2 FQNEAQ, per germline (reference sequence). DNA for the CDR3: TGTGCCAGCAGCGCGTGGCTCGGAACCGGAAATGAGCAGTTCTTC. Translation: CASSAWLGTGNEQFF.